This T cell receptor beta chain was documented in a study of control samples from healthy donors and cancer patients. The CDR3 extends over 17 amino acids. CDR1 and CDR2 from the germline V gene are LGHNT and FRNRAP. Trimming pared 1 base from V and 4 bases from J, leaving 19 bases between. Using immunoSEQ multiplex PCR, the repertoire was profiled, and TCRdb retains in-frame clones only, with some absent. The table has just over 80,000 clones, roughly 90% seen once; the top ten hold 5.5%. This TCR came from a man aged 50 to 60 in good health. The chain recombines TRBV12-5 with TRBJ1-2; D uncertain. Sequenced sample: blood. Here the CDR3 DNA reads TGTGCTAGTGGTTTGGGAGCCTTTCGGACCGGACTCTATGGCTACACCTTC. Translating it yields CASGLGAFRTGLYGYTF.